These 21 T cell receptor beta chains originate from one sample sequenced in a study of blood T cells in healthy people across ages. Sample-barcoded 5' priming and a J-beta primer mix drove a second PCR of roughly 6 to 12 cycles. TCRdb re-called the 5' RACE reads with MiXCR, one entry per CDR3 protein. This table holds roughly 930,000 distinct CDR3 sequences, approximately 49% found once. The sequenced material came from blood. The receptors stem from a man between 25 and 39 years old in good health.

This sequence joins TRBV4-3 and TRBJ2-6; D is possibly TRBD1 (5 bases). Deletions cut 0 bases from V and 0 bases from J, with 9 bases between. CDR1 is LGHNA, CDR2 YSLEER, per germline. The CDR3 sequence is 17 residues long. The CDR3 is CASSQDRQFSGANVLTF. DNA of the CDR3: TGCGCCAGCAGCCAAGACCGACAGTTCTCTGGGGCCAACGTCCTGACTTTC.

The chain links TRBV24-1 to TRBJ2-1; D perhaps matches TRBD1 (6 bases). CDR3 length: 12 amino acids. Germline CDR1 reads KGHDR; CDR2 reads SFDVKD. V lost 7 bases and J 9 bases, leaving 12 bases between the germline ends. The CDR3 region has the DNA TGTGCCACCAGCGTGGGGGCCTCTGAGCAGTTCTTC. This codes for CATSVGASEQFF.

The chain joins TRBV28 to TRBJ1-2; 7 bases line up with TRBD1. The V gene end was trimmed by 6 bases and the J gene end by 8 bases; junction bases not matched to a gene: 18. Germline V gene sequence: CDR1 MDHEN, CDR2 SYDVKM. This CDR3 contains 16 residues. CDR3 DNA: TGTGCCAGCAGATCCCCTATCAGAGGGGGCGGGAGGGGCTACACCTTC. Protein sequence: CASRSPIRGGGRGYTF.

The gene calls are TRBV6-2 or TRBV6-3 and TRBJ2-1; D uncertain. There are 20 residues in the CDR3. Trimming took off 8 bases at V and 1 base at J, with 30 bases between the two ends. The germline V gene encodes CDR1 MNHEY and CDR2 SVGEGT. CDR3 region: CASPTGKGGGVPASYNEQFF. In nucleotides, the CDR3 is TGTGCCAGCCCGACTGGTAAGGGTGGTGGGGTCCCAGCGTCCTACAATGAGCAGTTCTTC.

The CDR3 spells CASSPPRGSGGGDTQYF. The DNA of the CDR3 is TGTGCCAGCAGTCCCCCCCGGGGTAGCGGGGGCGGAGATACGCAGTATTTT. This rearrangement joins TRBV28 to TRBJ2-3; 9 positions match TRBD2. CDR1 is MDHEN, CDR2 SYDVKM, per germline. The CDR3 length is 17 residues. V lost 5 bases and J lost 5; bases outside the gene matches: 14.

The chain has TRBV20-1 and TRBJ1-1; 7 bases are a match to TRBD1. The CDR3 covers 14 residues. The V gene's germline CDR1 is DFQATT and CDR2 SNEGSKA (reference sequence). V trimming: 0 bases; J trimming: 5 bases; junction bases outside the gene matches: 6. As DNA, the CDR3 is TGCAGTGCTAGAGAACACAGGGGAGGAACTGAAGCTTTCTTT. Translation gives CSAREHRGGTEAFF.

This rearrangement joins TRBV30 to TRBJ2-5, with a weak D call TRBD2 (6 bases). V was clipped by 5 bases and J by 5 bases, with 9 bases between them. Germline loops: CDR1 GTSNPN, CDR2 SVGIG (reference sequence). The CDR3 covers 11 residues. This CDR3 reads CAWRDSETQYF. CDR3 bases: TGTGCCTGGCGGGACTCCGAGACCCAGTACTTC.

Turning to this clonotype: Given a much more abundant clone one base away, this may be a read error. The rearrangement links TRBV10-3 to TRBJ1-2; D uncertain. CDR1 and CDR2 from the germline V gene are ENHRY and SYGVKD. This CDR3 is built from 13 residues. In nucleotides, the CDR3 is TGTGCCGTCAGTGACGGAGGGTTGTATGGCTACACCTTC. Amino acids: CAVSDGGLYGYTF.

This clonotype was observed a few times. Written as DNA, the CDR3 is TGTGCCAGCAGTGAAGGTCCAGCCCACAATGAGCAGTTCTTC. Its translation is CASSEGPAHNEQFF. The chain is built from TRBV6-1 and TRBJ2-1; no clear D gene. There are 14 residues in the CDR3. Trimming shortened V by 1 base and J by 5 bases, and 9 bases separated the two germline ends. Germline V gives CDR1 MNHNS, CDR2 SASEGT.

In its sample, this clonotype was seen a few times. The chain carries TRBV7-9 and TRBJ2-3; D gene uncertain. V lost 5 bases and J 4 bases, leaving 13 bases between the germline ends. Germline CDR1 reads SEHNR; CDR2 reads FQNEAQ (reference sequence). The CDR3 sequence is 14 residues long. The CDR3 spells CASSPGSLADTQYF. CDR3 sequence (DNA): TGTGCCAGCAGCCCTGGGTCCCTCGCAGATACGCAGTATTTT.

Many counts were recorded for this clonotype. The chain recombines TRBV9 with TRBJ2-1; no clear D. Looked up from germline, CDR1 is SGDLS and CDR2 is YYNGEE. Trimming took off 2 bases at V and 4 bases at J, with 7 bases between the two ends. This CDR3 region has 13 residues. CDR3 nucleotide sequence: TGTGCCAGCAGCGTTGGCCAATACAATGAGCAGTTCTTC. Translation gives CASSVGQYNEQFF.

CDR3 in amino acids: CATRPGQYNQPQHF. CDR3 coding DNA: TGTGCCACCCGTCCGGGACAGTACAATCAGCCCCAGCATTTT. The chain is built from TRBV25-1 and TRBJ1-5; 7 bases agree with TRBD1. The junction had 9 bases not matched to a gene; V was cut back by 10 bases and J by 3 bases. The CDR3 covers 14 residues. Germline V gene lookup returns CDR1 MGHDK and CDR2 SYGVNS.

This clonotype was detected only once. The junction does not match germline at one end; this may be a read error. This chain joins TRBV11-2 and TRBJ2-4; D is unclear. Per germline, CDR1 SGHAT and CDR2 FQNNGV. The CDR3 extends over 16 amino acids. The CDR3 sequence is CAISSGQLLAKNIQYF. In DNA, the CDR3 is TGTGCCATCAGCTCGGGCCAGCTGCTAGCCAAAAACATTCAGTACTTC.

J is TRBJ2-6 and V is TRBV7-8; 9 bases map to TRBD1. CDR3 size: 18 residues. V lost 2 bases and J lost 0; bases outside the gene matches: 5. Germline V gene data show CDR1 as SGHVS and CDR2 as FQNEAQ. DNA of the CDR3: TGTGCCAGCAGCTTAAGACAGGGGGTTACCTCTGGGGCCAACGTCCTGACTTTC. Amino acid sequence: CASSLRQGVTSGANVLTF.

This clonotype was seen many times. The chain employs TRBV4-3 and TRBJ2-3; D uncertain. Trimming took off 1 base at V and 8 bases at J, with 10 bases between the two ends. The CDR3 contains 13 residues. Per germline, CDR1 LGHNA and CDR2 YSLEER. The CDR3 here is CASSQGFAATQYF. The CDR3 region has the DNA TGCGCCAGCAGCCAAGGGTTCGCGGCTACGCAGTATTTT.

J is TRBJ2-3 and V is TRBV20-1; the match to TRBD2 covers 9 bases. V dropped 2 bases and J dropped 5; count of bases not matched to a gene: 5. Germline assignment: CDR1 DFQATT and CDR2 SNEGSKA (reference sequence). This CDR3 contains 14 residues. The CDR3 DNA follows: TGCAGTGCTAGAACGGCGGGGGGGCAAGATACGCAGTATTTT. It yields the protein CSARTAGGQDTQYF.

The rearrangement uses TRBV7-3 and TRBJ2-2, with D possibly matching TRBD2 (6 bases). V lost 0 bases and J 5 bases, leaving 10 bases between the germline ends. From germline, CDR1 is SGHTA and CDR2 FQGTGA. The CDR3 covers 15 residues. CDR3 loop: CASSLTWRGTGELFF. The CDR3 nucleotides are TGTGCCAGCAGCTTAACGTGGCGGGGAACCGGGGAGCTGTTTTTT. Together with reference TRBV7-3 and TRBJ2-2, the CDR3 gives the full variable domain: GAGVSQTPSNKVTEKGKYVELRCDPISGHTALYWYRQSLGQGPEFLIYFQGTGAADDSGLPNDRFFAVRPEGSVSTLKIQRTERGDSAVYLCASSLTWRGTGELFFGEGSRLTVL.

In its sample, this clonotype was seen once. The chain has TRBV18 and TRBJ2-3; the match to TRBD2 covers 7 bases. V shed 5 bases and J 3 bases; nucleotides not matched to a gene: 5. The CDR3 has 14 amino acids. The germline CDR1 and CDR2 sequences are KGHSH and LQKENI. The CDR3 protein is CASSTRGRTDTQYF. The CDR3 DNA follows: TGTGCCAGCTCAACGCGGGGGAGGACAGATACGCAGTATTTT.

This clonotype has a handful of counts. The chain couples TRBV5-1 to TRBJ2-7; 11 bases are a match to TRBD2. Trimming took 3 bases from V and 4 from J; bases not matched to a gene: 6. CDR1 and CDR2 (germline): SGHRS, YFSETQ. CDR3 length: 15 amino acids. This CDR3 is CASSSGLAGRYEQYF. The CDR3 coding sequence is TGCGCCAGCAGCTCTGGACTAGCGGGCCGGTACGAGCAGTACTTC.

In this sample, this clonotype turned up a few times. J is TRBJ2-7 and V is TRBV28; TRBD1 might be the D (5 bases). Per germline, CDR1 MDHEN and CDR2 SYDVKM. V lost 5 bases and J 1 base, leaving 9 bases between the germline ends. The CDR3 runs to 13 residues. DNA for the CDR3: TGTGCCAGCAGTCGGACACCTTCCTACGAGCAGTACTTC. Residues: CASSRTPSYEQYF.

This chain connects TRBV7-9 to TRBJ1-2, with a possible D match to TRBD1 (5 bases). The ends were cut back, 5 bases at V and 13 bases at J, with 20 bases in the middle. CDR3 length: 13 residues. Germline assignment: CDR1 SEHNR and CDR2 FQNEAQ (reference sequence). The CDR3 is CASSRGGESKGTF. CDR3 bases: TGTGCCAGCAGCAGGGGCGGGGAGAGTAAAGGCACCTTC. Drawing the rest from reference TRBV7-9 and TRBJ1-2, the complete variable domain is DTGVSQNPRHKITKRGQNVTFRCDPISEHNRLYWYRQTLGQGPEFLTYFQNEAQLEKSRLLSDRFSAERPKGSFSTLEIQRTEQGDSAMYLCASSRGGESKGTFGSGTRLTVV.